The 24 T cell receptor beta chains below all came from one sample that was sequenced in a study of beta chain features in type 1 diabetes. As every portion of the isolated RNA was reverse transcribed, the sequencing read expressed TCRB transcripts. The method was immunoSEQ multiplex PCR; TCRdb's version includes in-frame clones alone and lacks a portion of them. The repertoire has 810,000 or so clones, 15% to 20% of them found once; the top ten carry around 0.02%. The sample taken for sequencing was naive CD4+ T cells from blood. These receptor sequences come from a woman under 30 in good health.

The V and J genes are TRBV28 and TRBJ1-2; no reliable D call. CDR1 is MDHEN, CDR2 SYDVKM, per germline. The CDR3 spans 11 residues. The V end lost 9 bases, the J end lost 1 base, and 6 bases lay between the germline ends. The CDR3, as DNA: TGTGCCAGTAGGATTAACTATGGCTACACCTTC. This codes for CASRINYGYTF.

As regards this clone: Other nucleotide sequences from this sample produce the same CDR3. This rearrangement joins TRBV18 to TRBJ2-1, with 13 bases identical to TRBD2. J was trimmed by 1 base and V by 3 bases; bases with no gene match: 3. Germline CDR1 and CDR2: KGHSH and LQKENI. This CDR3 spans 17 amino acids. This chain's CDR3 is CASSPRTSGSSYNEQFF. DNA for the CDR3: TGTGCCAGCTCACCGCGGACTAGCGGGAGTTCCTACAATGAGCAGTTCTTC.

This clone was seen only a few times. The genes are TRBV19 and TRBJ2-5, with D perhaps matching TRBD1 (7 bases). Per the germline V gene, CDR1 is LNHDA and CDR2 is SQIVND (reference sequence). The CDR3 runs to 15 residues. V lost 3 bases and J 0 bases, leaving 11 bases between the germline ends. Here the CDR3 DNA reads TGTGCCAGTAGTATGGAGGGGGCCCACCAAGAGACCCAGTACTTC. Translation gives CASSMEGAHQETQYF. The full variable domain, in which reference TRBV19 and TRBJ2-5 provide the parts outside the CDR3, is DGGITQSPKYLFRKEGQNVTLSCEQNLNHDAMYWYRQDPGQGLRLIYYSQIVNDFQKGDIAEGYSVSREKKESFPLTVTSAQKNPTAFYLCASSMEGAHQETQYFGPGTRLLVL.

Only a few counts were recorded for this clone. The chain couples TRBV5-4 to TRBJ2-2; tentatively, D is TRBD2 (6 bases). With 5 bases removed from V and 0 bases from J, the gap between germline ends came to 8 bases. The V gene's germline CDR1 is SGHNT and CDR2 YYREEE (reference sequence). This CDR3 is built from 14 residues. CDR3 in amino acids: CASRPGANTGELFF. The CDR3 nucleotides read TGTGCCAGCAGGCCGGGGGCGAACACCGGGGAGCTGTTTTTT.

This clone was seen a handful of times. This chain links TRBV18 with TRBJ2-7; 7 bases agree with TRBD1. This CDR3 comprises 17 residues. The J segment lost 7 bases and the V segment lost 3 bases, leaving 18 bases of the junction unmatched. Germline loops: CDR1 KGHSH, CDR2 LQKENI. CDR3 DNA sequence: TGTGCCAGCTCACCGTTAAATGGACAGGCCCAATTTGGAGAGCAGTACTTC. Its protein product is CASSPLNGQAQFGEQYF.

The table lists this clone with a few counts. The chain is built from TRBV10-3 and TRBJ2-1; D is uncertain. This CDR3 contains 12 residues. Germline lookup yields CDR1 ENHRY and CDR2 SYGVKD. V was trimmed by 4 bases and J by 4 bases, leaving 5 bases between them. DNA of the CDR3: TGTGCCATCAGTGGGAATTACAATGAGCAGTTCTTC. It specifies CAISGNYNEQFF.

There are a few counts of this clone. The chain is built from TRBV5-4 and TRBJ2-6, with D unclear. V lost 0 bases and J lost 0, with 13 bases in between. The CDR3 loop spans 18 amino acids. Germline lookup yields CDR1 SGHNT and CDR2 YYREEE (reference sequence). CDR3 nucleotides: TGTGCCAGCAGCTTGGGATCTCTAATTACCTCTGGGGCCAACGTCCTGACTTTC. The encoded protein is CASSLGSLITSGANVLTF.

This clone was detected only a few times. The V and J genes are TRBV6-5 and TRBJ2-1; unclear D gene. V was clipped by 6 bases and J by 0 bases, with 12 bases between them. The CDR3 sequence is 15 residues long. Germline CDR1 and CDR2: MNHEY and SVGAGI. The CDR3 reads CASRLMPSSYNEQFF. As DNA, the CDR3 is TGTGCCAGCAGGCTCATGCCGAGCTCCTACAATGAGCAGTTCTTC.

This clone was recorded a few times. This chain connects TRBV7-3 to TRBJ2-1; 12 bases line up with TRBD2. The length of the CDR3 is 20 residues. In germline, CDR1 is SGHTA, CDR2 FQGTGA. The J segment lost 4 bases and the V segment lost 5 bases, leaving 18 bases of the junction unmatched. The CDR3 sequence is CASSPRTSGTQNLHYNEQFF. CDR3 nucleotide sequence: TGTGCCAGCAGCCCCCGGACTAGCGGGACGCAAAATCTCCATTACAATGAGCAGTTCTTC.

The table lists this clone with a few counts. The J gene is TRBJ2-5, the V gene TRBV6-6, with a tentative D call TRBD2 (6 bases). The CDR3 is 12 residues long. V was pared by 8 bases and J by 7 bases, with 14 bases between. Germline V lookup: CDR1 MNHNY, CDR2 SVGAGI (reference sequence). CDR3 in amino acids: CASGTGVVTQYF. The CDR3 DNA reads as TGTGCCAGCGGGACGGGAGTCGTGACCCAGTACTTC.

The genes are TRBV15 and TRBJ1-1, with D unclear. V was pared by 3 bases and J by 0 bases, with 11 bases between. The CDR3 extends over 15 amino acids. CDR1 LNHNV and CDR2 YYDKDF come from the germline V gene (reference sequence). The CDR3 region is CATSRARVLNTEAFF. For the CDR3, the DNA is TGTGCCACCAGCAGGGCTAGGGTGTTGAACACTGAAGCTTTCTTT. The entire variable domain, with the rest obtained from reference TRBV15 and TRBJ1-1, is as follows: DAMVIQNPRYQVTQFGKPVTLSCSQTLNHNVMYWYQQKSSQAPKLLFHYYDKDFNNEADTPDNFQSRRPNTSFCFLDIRSPGLGDTAMYLCATSRARVLNTEAFFGQGTRLTVV.

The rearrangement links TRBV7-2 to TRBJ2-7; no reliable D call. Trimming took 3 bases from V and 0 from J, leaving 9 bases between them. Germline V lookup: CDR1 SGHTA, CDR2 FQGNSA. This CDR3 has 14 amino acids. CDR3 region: CASSFGASSYEQYF. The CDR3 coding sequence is TGTGCCAGCAGCTTTGGCGCTAGCTCCTACGAGCAGTACTTC.

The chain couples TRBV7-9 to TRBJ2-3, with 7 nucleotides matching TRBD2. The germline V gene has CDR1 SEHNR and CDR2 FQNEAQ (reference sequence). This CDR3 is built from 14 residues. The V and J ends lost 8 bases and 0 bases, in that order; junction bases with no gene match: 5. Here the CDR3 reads CASLGRLSTDTQYF. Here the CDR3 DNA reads TGTGCCAGCCTCGGGAGGCTCAGCACAGATACGCAGTATTTT. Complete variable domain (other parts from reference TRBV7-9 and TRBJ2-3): DTGVSQNPRHKITKRGQNVTFRCDPISEHNRLYWYRQTLGQGPEFLTYFQNEAQLEKSRLLSDRFSAERPKGSFSTLEIQRTEQGDSAMYLCASLGRLSTDTQYFGPGTRLTVL.

CDR3 coding DNA: TGCAGTGCGACCCCGGGAGAGACCCAGTACTTC. It translates to CSATPGETQYF. This chain joins TRBV20-1 and TRBJ2-5; D remains ambiguous. This CDR3 region has 11 residues. In germline, CDR1 is DFQATT, CDR2 SNEGSKA (reference sequence). Trimming pared 6 bases from V and 4 bases from J, leaving 9 bases between.

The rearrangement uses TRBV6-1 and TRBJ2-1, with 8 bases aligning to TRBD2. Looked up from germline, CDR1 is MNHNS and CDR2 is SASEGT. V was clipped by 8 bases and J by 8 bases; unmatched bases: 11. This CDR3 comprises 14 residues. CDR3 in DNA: TGTGCCAGCCACCCGGGGGGGCCCGAAGATGAGCAGTTCTTC. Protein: CASHPGGPEDEQFF.

The CDR3 region has the DNA TGCGCCAGCAGCTTGTTGCGCAGTACTGAGACCTACGAGCAGTACTTC. Its translation: CASSLLRSTETYEQYF. This chain links TRBV5-1 with TRBJ2-7; D not resolved. Germline loops: CDR1 SGHRS, CDR2 YFSETQ. There are 16 residues in the CDR3. V was pared by 1 base and J by 2 bases, with 16 bases between.

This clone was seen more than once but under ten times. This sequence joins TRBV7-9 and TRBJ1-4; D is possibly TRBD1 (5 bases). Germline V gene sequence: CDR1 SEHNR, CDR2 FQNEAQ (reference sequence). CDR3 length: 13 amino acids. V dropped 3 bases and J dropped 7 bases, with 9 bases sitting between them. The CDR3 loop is CASSLMGGEKLFF. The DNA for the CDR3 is TGTGCCAGCAGCTTGATGGGGGGTGAAAAACTGTTTTTT.

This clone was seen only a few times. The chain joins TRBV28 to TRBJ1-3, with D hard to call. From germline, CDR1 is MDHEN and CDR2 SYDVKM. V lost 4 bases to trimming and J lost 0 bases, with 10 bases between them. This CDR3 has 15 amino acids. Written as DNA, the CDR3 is TGTGCCAGCAGTTCTCCTGGGAGCTCTGGAAACACCATATATTTT. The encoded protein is CASSSPGSSGNTIYF.

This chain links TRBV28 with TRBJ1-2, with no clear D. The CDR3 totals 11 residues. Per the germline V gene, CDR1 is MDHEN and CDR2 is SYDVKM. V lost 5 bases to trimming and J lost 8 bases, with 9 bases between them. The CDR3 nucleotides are TGTGCCAGCAGTACCCCCGTGGGCTACACCTTC. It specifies CASSTPVGYTF.

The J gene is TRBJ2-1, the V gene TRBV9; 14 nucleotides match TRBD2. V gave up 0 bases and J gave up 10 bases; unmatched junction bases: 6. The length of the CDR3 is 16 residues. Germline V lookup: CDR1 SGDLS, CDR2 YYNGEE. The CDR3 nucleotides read TGTGCCAGCAGCGTAGCGGGACTAGCGGGAGTAGTCGAGCAGTTCTTC. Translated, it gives CASSVAGLAGVVEQFF.

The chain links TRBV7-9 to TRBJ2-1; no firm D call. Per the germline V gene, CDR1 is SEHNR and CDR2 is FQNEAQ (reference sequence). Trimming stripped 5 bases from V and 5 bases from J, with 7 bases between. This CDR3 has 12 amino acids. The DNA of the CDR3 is TGTGCCAGCAGCCATCGGGACAATGAGCAGTTCTTC. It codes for CASSHRDNEQFF. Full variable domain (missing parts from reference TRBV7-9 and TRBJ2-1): DTGVSQNPRHKITKRGQNVTFRCDPISEHNRLYWYRQTLGQGPEFLTYFQNEAQLEKSRLLSDRFSAERPKGSFSTLEIQRTEQGDSAMYLCASSHRDNEQFFGPGTRLTVL.

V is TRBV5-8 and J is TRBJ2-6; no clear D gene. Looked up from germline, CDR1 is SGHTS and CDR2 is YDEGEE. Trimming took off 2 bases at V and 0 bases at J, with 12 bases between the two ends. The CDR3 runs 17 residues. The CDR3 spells CASSFGTSFSGANVLTF. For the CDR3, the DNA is TGTGCCAGCAGCTTTGGTACTTCCTTCTCTGGGGCCAACGTCCTGACTTTC.

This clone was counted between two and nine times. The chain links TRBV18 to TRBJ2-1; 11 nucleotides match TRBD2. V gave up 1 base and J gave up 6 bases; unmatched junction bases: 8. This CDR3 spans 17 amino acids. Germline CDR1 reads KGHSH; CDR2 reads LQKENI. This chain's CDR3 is CASSPRGTSGRVNEQFF. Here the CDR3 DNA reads TGTGCCAGCTCACCACGGGGGACTAGCGGTAGGGTCAATGAGCAGTTCTTC.

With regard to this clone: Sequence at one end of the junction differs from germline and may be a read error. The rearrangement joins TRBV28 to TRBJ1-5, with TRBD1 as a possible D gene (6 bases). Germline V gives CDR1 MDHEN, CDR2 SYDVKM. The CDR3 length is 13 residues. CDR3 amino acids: CASSLSGHPRANF. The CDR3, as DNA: TGTGCCAGCAGCCTATCGGGACACCCCCGTGCGAATTTT.